These T cell receptor beta chains were read from a single sample in a study of OX40 agonist ivuxolimab in advanced cancers. Profiled with immunoSEQ multiplex PCR; TCRdb holds only in-frame clones, not every one. The sample yields nearly 95,000 clones, 90% to 95% seen once. Sequenced here: CD4+ or CD8+ T cells sorted from blood, sampled in a trial of the OX40 agonist ivuxolimab. The receptors were sampled from an adult with an advanced solid tumor such as melanoma, head and neck, liver or kidney cancer. Each CDR3 is given with its conserved first and last residue. D genes are given only for firm matches. Size is stated for part of the rows, as once, few or many counts, or as a class when the clone is expanded.

abundance: -; d_gene: -; j_gene: TRBJ2-7; v_gene: TRBV2; len: 11; CDR3nt: TGTGCCAGCAGTCCCCTCGGGGAGCAGTACTTC; CDR3aa: CASSPLGEQYF
abundance: -; d_gene: TRBD1; j_gene: TRBJ1-2; v_gene: TRBV5-5; len: 17; CDR3nt: TGTGCCAGCAGCCCACCTACCTCCGGGACAGGGATCTATGGCTACACCTTC; CDR3aa: CASSPPTSGTGIYGYTF
abundance: -; d_gene: -; j_gene: TRBJ1-5; v_gene: TRBV19; len: 12; CDR3nt: TGTGCCAGTTTTGGGGGGATTCAGCCCCAGCATTTT; CDR3aa: CASFGGIQPQHF
abundance: -; d_gene: -; j_gene: TRBJ1-1; v_gene: TRBV2; len: 13; CDR3nt: TGTGCCAGCAGTGTACCAGGGGAAATTGGAGCTTTCTTT; CDR3aa: CASSVPGEIGAFF
abundance: -; d_gene: -; j_gene: TRBJ2-7; v_gene: TRBV29-1; len: 15; CDR3nt: TGCAGCGTGGGAATCGGGGTCCGGACACTCTACGAGCAGTACTTC; CDR3aa: CSVGIGVRTLYEQYF
abundance: -; d_gene: -; j_gene: TRBJ2-6; v_gene: TRBV30; len: 15; CDR3nt: TGTGCCTGGAGTGTGAGGGACTTTGGGGCCAACGTCCTGACTTTC; CDR3aa: CAWSVRDFGANVLTF
abundance: -; d_gene: -; j_gene: TRBJ2-1; v_gene: TRBV9; len: 13; CDR3nt: TGTGCCAGCCGCGGACCAGGAGACAATGAGCAGTTCTTC; CDR3aa: CASRGPGDNEQFF
abundance: -; d_gene: TRBD2; j_gene: TRBJ2-7; v_gene: TRBV29-1; len: 15; CDR3nt: TGCAGCGTTGAAGGAAAGGCTAGCGGGAGTAACGAGCAGTACTTC; CDR3aa: CSVEGKASGSNEQYF
abundance: -; d_gene: -; j_gene: TRBJ2-7; v_gene: TRBV27; len: 14; CDR3nt: TGTGCCAGCAGTTACTACCCGACAGACGACGAGCAGTACTTC; CDR3aa: CASSYYPTDDEQYF
abundance: once; d_gene: -; j_gene: TRBJ2-1; v_gene: TRBV6-1; len: 15; CDR3nt: TGTGCCAGCAGTGATTCAGTGAGCTCCTACAATGAGCAGTTCTTC; CDR3aa: CASSDSVSSYNEQFF
abundance: -; d_gene: -; j_gene: TRBJ2-6; v_gene: TRBV7-9; len: 17; CDR3nt: TGTGCCAGCAGCTCCAGCGGTGGGCACTCTGGGGCCAACGTCCTGACTTTC; CDR3aa: CASSSSGGHSGANVLTF
abundance: -; d_gene: -; j_gene: TRBJ1-2; v_gene: TRBV7-9; len: 13; CDR3nt: TGTGCCAGCAGCCCCCCGGGAGGTTTGGGCTACACCTTC; CDR3aa: CASSPPGGLGYTF
abundance: -; d_gene: -; j_gene: TRBJ2-2; v_gene: TRBV5-1; len: 12; CDR3nt: TGCGCCAGCAGCAATTCGGCCGGGGAGCTGTTTTTT; CDR3aa: CASSNSAGELFF
abundance: -; d_gene: -; j_gene: TRBJ1-6; v_gene: TRBV21-1; len: 16; CDR3nt: TGTGCCAGCAGCGACCGGGAGAGCTCCTATAATTCACCCCTCCACTTT; CDR3aa: CASSDRESSYNSPLHF
abundance: few; d_gene: -; j_gene: TRBJ1-4; v_gene: TRBV7-9; len: 13; CDR3nt: TGTGCCAGCAGCGCCGCGGGGGAAGAAAAACTGTTTTTT; CDR3aa: CASSAAGEEKLFF
abundance: -; d_gene: -; j_gene: TRBJ2-7; v_gene: TRBV30; len: 11; CDR3nt: TGTGCCTGGGCGGCGACCTACGAGCAGTACTTC; CDR3aa: CAWAATYEQYF
abundance: -; d_gene: TRBD2; j_gene: TRBJ2-5; v_gene: TRBV6-1; len: 18; CDR3nt: TGTGCCAGCAGTGAAGAGACTAGCGGGGGGGCGTACCAAGAGACCCAGTACTTC; CDR3aa: CASSEETSGGAYQETQYF
abundance: -; d_gene: -; j_gene: TRBJ1-5; v_gene: TRBV6-1; len: 13; CDR3nt: TGTGCCAGCAGTGAAGTAGTCGATCAGCCCCAGCATTTT; CDR3aa: CASSEVVDQPQHF
abundance: -; d_gene: -; j_gene: TRBJ1-1; v_gene: TRBV5-6; len: 13; CDR3nt: TGTGCCAGCAGTCCCGCCGAGAACACTGAGGCTTTCTTT; CDR3aa: CASSPAENTEAFF
abundance: once; d_gene: TRBD2; j_gene: TRBJ2-1; v_gene: TRBV5-1; len: 16; CDR3nt: TGCGCCAGCAGCCTAACCCCTAGCGGGGGAGGCAATGAGCAGTTCTTC; CDR3aa: CASSLTPSGGGNEQFF
abundance: -; d_gene: -; j_gene: TRBJ2-2; v_gene: TRBV27; len: 11; CDR3nt: TGTGCCACCCGCAGGGGTGGGGAGCTGTTTTTT; CDR3aa: CATRRGGELFF
abundance: -; d_gene: -; j_gene: TRBJ2-7; v_gene: TRBV2; len: 12; CDR3nt: TGTGCCAGCCATGTACAGGGTTACGAGCAGTACTTC; CDR3aa: CASHVQGYEQYF
abundance: -; d_gene: -; j_gene: TRBJ2-7; v_gene: TRBV2; len: 13; CDR3nt: TGTGCCAGCAAATACAGGGGAGGCTACGAGCAGTACTTC; CDR3aa: CASKYRGGYEQYF
abundance: few; d_gene: TRBD2; j_gene: TRBJ2-1; v_gene: TRBV11-2; len: 15; CDR3nt: TGTGCCAGCAGCAGCTCTAGCGGGACGAGTAGTGAGCAGTTCTTC; CDR3aa: CASSSSSGTSSEQFF
abundance: -; d_gene: -; j_gene: TRBJ2-7; v_gene: TRBV11-2; len: 15; CDR3nt: TGTGCCAGCAGCTCCTTTGATGGATCCTCCTACGAGCAGTACTTC; CDR3aa: CASSSFDGSSYEQYF
abundance: -; d_gene: -; j_gene: TRBJ1-2; v_gene: TRBV6-1; len: 12; CDR3nt: TGTGCCAGCAGTGAGCTCGGACAGCTGTATGCCTTC; CDR3aa: CASSELGQLYAF
abundance: -; d_gene: -; j_gene: TRBJ1-1; v_gene: TRBV28; len: 15; CDR3nt: TGTGCCAGCAGTTTACAGTCTGGGGTGAACACTGAAGCTTTCTTT; CDR3aa: CASSLQSGVNTEAFF